Following are 13 T cell receptor beta chains from one sample sequenced in a study of molecular identifiers for immune sequencing clone quantification. TCRdb ran MiXCR on the PCR reads and lists one entry per CDR3 protein. The data show nearly 650,000 distinct CDR3 sequences, about 25% seen once. Sequenced sample: naive CD8+ T cells from blood, with Jurkat cell RNA spiked in. Subset indicated: FACS-sorted CD8+CD4-CCR7+CD45RA+ naive T cells. These receptors were obtained from a human donor in good health. Some libraries in this study had Jurkat cell RNA spiked in.

The chain links TRBV15 to TRBJ2-7; 8 positions match TRBD1. The germline V gene encodes CDR1 LNHNV and CDR2 YYDKDF (reference sequence). The CDR3 contains 13 residues. Germline trimming cut 9 bases from V and 6 bases from J; bases unmatched to any gene: 10. The CDR3 spells CATTGTGPREQYF. The CDR3 region has the DNA TGTGCCACGACCGGGACAGGCCCTCGCGAGCAGTACTTC.

This clonotype was observed many times. CDR3 amino acids: CAWSVAWEEGTDTQYF. CDR3 coding DNA: TGTGCCTGGAGTGTCGCGTGGGAGGAGGGCACAGATACGCAGTATTTT. The rearrangement uses TRBV30 and TRBJ2-3; D may be TRBD2 (6 bases). The ends were cut back, 0 bases at V and 1 base at J, with 14 bases in the middle. Germline CDR1 and CDR2: GTSNPN and SVGIG (reference sequence). The CDR3 length is 16 residues.

This chain uses TRBV7-8 with TRBJ1-4; perhaps TRBD1 as D (6 bases). The CDR3 consists of 18 residues. The ends were cut back, 2 bases at V and 0 bases at J, with 16 bases in the middle. Germline values: CDR1 SGHVS, CDR2 FQNEAQ. CDR3 in DNA: TGTGCCAGCAGCTTACTCGTATTGACAGGCGCAACTAATGAAAAACTGTTTTTT. It encodes CASSLLVLTGATNEKLFF.

Turning to this clonotype: Being one base from a much bigger clone, this may be a read error. The CDR3 ends on some other residue instead of the conserved phenylalanine or tryptophan, so this is likely a read error. The chain recombines TRBV7-9 with TRBJ1-1, with D unclear. The CDR3 runs 14 residues. CDR1 and CDR2 from the germline V gene are SEHNR and FQNEAQ (reference sequence). V dropped 2 bases and J dropped 1 base, with 8 bases sitting between them. The CDR3 nucleotides are TGTGCCAGCAGCTTAACGTCAGAGAACACTGAAGCTTTCTTA. It is translated as CASSLTSENTEAFL.

In its sample, this clonotype was seen a few times. The gene calls are TRBV7-9 and TRBJ2-5, with a weak D call TRBD1 (5 bases). V was shortened by 5 bases and J by 4 bases, with 20 bases between the two germline ends. Germline CDR1 SEHNR, CDR2 FQNEAQ (reference sequence). This CDR3 has 16 residues. The DNA for the CDR3 is TGTGCCAGCAGCCATCCGGACACCCCTTTGGCAGAGACCCAGTACTTC. This gives the protein CASSHPDTPLAETQYF.

The table lists this clonotype with a few counts. A clone one base away is much larger, so this may be a read error. The chain carries TRBV29-1 and TRBJ1-2; no definite D call. This CDR3 region has 15 residues. The germline CDR1 and CDR2 sequences are SQVTM and ANQGSEA. CDR3 loop: CSIDPRPNQNYGYTF. The CDR3 DNA follows: TGCAGCATTGACCCGAGACCGAACCAAAACTATGGCTACACCTTC.

This clonotype showed up just once. The chain carries TRBV27 and TRBJ2-2; 7 nucleotides agree with TRBD2. CDR1 MNHEY and CDR2 SMNVEV come from the germline V gene (reference sequence). The CDR3 spans 14 residues. With V trimmed by 2 bases and J by 7 bases, 4 bases remained unmatched. DNA for the CDR3: TGTGCCAGCAGTTTAGTCGGGGGGAACGGGGAGCTGTTTTTT. Protein: CASSLVGGNGELFF.

V gene TRBV14 combines with J gene TRBJ2-1; no firm D call. V was cut by 3 bases and J by 0 bases, with 9 bases left in between. Germline CDR1 SGHDN, CDR2 FVKESK. The CDR3 is 15 residues long. CDR3 in DNA: TGTGCCAGCAGCCAGGTAGAGACCTCCTACAATGAGCAGTTCTTC. Amino acids: CASSQVETSYNEQFF.

This clonotype came up many times. This chain uses TRBV9 with TRBJ2-2; 11 nucleotides line up with TRBD2. This CDR3 has 17 amino acids. Germline V gene sequence: CDR1 SGDLS, CDR2 YYNGEE. Losses at the gene ends were 3 bases for V and 2 bases for J; bases not matched to a gene: 6. The CDR3 coding sequence is TGTGCCAGCAGCGATCCGGGACTAGCGGCTAACACCGGGGAGCTGTTTTTT. Residues: CASSDPGLAANTGELFF.

As to this clonotype: Given a much more abundant clone one base away, this may be a read error. The chain recombines TRBV7-6 with TRBJ1-5, with D perhaps matching TRBD1 (6 bases). This CDR3 has 14 amino acids. Germline CDR1 and CDR2: SGHVS and FNYEAQ. Trimming removed 5 bases from V and 4 bases from J, with 12 bases in between. CDR3 region: CASSIGTTNQPQHF. DNA for the CDR3: TGTGCCAGCAGCATTGGGACAACTAATCAGCCCCAGCATTTT.

The gene calls are TRBV3-1 and TRBJ2-1; TRBD1 or TRBD2 may be the D gene (5 bases each). The CDR3 sequence is 13 residues long. Germline V gene sequence: CDR1 LGHDT, CDR2 YNNKEL (reference sequence). V lost 3 bases and J 8 bases, leaving 11 bases between the germline ends. The CDR3 sequence: CASSHGAGDEQFF. CDR3 nucleotides: TGTGCCAGCAGCCACGGGGCGGGCGATGAGCAGTTCTTC.

The J gene is TRBJ2-5, the V gene TRBV23-1, with TRBD2 matching over 7 bases. TRBV23-1 is filed as an ORF, its function uncertain. Trimming cost V 0 bases and J 1 base; bases outside gene matches: 8. The CDR3 length is 17 residues. The CDR3 here is CASSQSGRGSTQETQYF. The CDR3 DNA follows: TGCGCCAGCAGTCAATCGGGGCGGGGGTCAACCCAAGAGACCCAGTACTTC.

The CDR3 is CASSQDLDRSLSNQPQHF. The CDR3 region has the DNA TGCGCCAGCAGCCAAGACCTGGACAGATCCTTAAGCAATCAGCCCCAGCATTTT. The chain employs TRBV4-3 and TRBJ1-5, with D possibly TRBD1 on 6 matching bases. CDR3 length equals 18 residues. CDR1 and CDR2 (germline): LGHNA, YSLEER. V lost 0 bases and J lost 1, with 16 bases in between.